The 30 T cell receptor beta chains below all came from one sample that was sequenced in a study of beta chain features in type 1 diabetes. Findings of the study overall: Shortening that was moderate but significant affected the TCRB CDR3s of Type 1 diabetes patients in all four CD4+ subsets.

For these TCRs, the target antigens are not known. The study reverse transcribed the entire isolated RNA, so it sequenced expressed TCRB transcripts. Using immunoSEQ multiplex PCR, the repertoire was profiled, and TCRdb retains in-frame clones only, with some absent. The table has roughly 160,000 clones, around 7.8% seen once. The specimen was central memory CD4+ T cells from blood. These TCRs come from a woman in her 40s with type 1 diabetes.

The rearrangement joins TRBV25-1 to TRBJ2-1, with D perhaps matching TRBD2 (5 bases). The V end was cut by 5 bases, the J end by 8 bases, with 10 bases between. CDR3 length: 12 amino acids. Germline V gene sequence: CDR1 MGHDK, CDR2 SYGVNS. The CDR3 region is CASSFSRDEQFF. The CDR3 DNA sequence: TGTGCCAGCAGTTTTTCGCGGGATGAGCAGTTCTTC.

This clone was seen only a few times. This chain links TRBV9 with TRBJ1-5; unclear D gene. The germline V gene has CDR1 SGDLS and CDR2 YYNGEE. The CDR3 is 15 amino acids. The ends were cut back, 2 bases at V and 0 bases at J, with 9 bases in the middle. CDR3 bases: TGTGCCAGCAGCGTGGGAGCCTATAGCAATCAGCCCCAGCATTTT. Translated: CASSVGAYSNQPQHF.

The CDR3 loop is CASSAQGALGYGYTF. In DNA form, the CDR3 reads TGTGCCAGCAGCGCACAGGGGGCGCTGGGCTATGGCTACACCTTC. V gene TRBV2 combines with J gene TRBJ1-2; 9 bases agree with TRBD1. There are 15 residues in the CDR3. Trimming cost V 6 bases and J 4 bases; bases outside gene matches: 9. The germline V gene has CDR1 SNHLY and CDR2 FYNNEI.

This clone was detected a few times. The chain employs TRBV4-1 and TRBJ2-3, with D perhaps matching TRBD2 (6 bases). Trimming removed 0 bases from V and 5 bases from J, with 9 bases in between. CDR1 and CDR2 from the germline V gene are MGHRA and YSYEKL. This CDR3 is built from 14 residues. The CDR3 here is CASSQEEGGDTQYF. CDR3 coding DNA: TGCGCCAGCAGCCAAGAAGAGGGAGGAGATACGCAGTATTTT.

The genes are TRBV11-1 and TRBJ1-2; D is undetermined. Between the trimmed V and J ends, which lost 2 bases and 5 bases, there was a span of 15 bases. The CDR3 consists of 15 residues. Germline CDR1 and CDR2: SGHAT and FQDESV (reference sequence). This CDR3 reads CASSLRGADGYGYTF. CDR3 sequence (DNA): TGTGCCAGCAGCTTACGTGGTGCAGACGGGTATGGCTACACCTTC.

The gene calls are TRBV5-1 and TRBJ1-1; D uncertain. The V gene lost 0 bases and the J gene lost 0 bases, with 9 bases spanning the gap. The V gene's germline CDR1 is SGHRS and CDR2 YFSETQ. The CDR3 runs 15 residues. The CDR3 spells CASSLVGDMNTEAFF. CDR3 bases: TGCGCCAGCAGCTTGGTGGGAGACATGAACACTGAAGCTTTCTTT.

The genes are TRBV5-8 and TRBJ1-4; D perhaps matches TRBD1 (5 bases). The V gene lost 2 bases and the J gene lost 8 bases, with 7 bases spanning the gap. The germline gives CDR1 SGHTS, CDR2 YDEGEE. The CDR3 loop spans 12 amino acids. The CDR3 DNA sequence: TGTGCCAGCAGCTTCGGGGGAGAAAAACTGTTTTTT. Protein product: CASSFGGEKLFF.

In this sample, this clone turned up a few times. The chain couples TRBV5-6 to TRBJ1-2, with TRBD1 as a possible D gene (6 bases). The V end lost 4 bases, the J end lost 5 bases, and 12 bases lay between the germline ends. The germline V gene has CDR1 SGHDT and CDR2 YYEEEE. This CDR3 region has 13 residues. CDR3 in amino acids: CASSAIQGYGYTF. The DNA for the CDR3 is TGTGCCAGCAGCGCGATACAGGGATATGGCTACACCTTC.

J is TRBJ1-2 and V is TRBV18; no firm D call. The CDR3 runs 12 residues. Trimming cost V 5 bases and J 4 bases, with 8 bases left between them. The V gene's germline CDR1 is KGHSH and CDR2 LQKENI. The CDR3: CASSEEAYGYTF. DNA for the CDR3: TGTGCCAGCTCAGAAGAGGCCTATGGCTACACCTTC.

The rearrangement joins TRBV14 to TRBJ2-1, with 8 bases fitting TRBD1. The V and J ends lost 1 base and 9 bases, in that order; junction bases with no gene match: 14. This CDR3 spans 17 amino acids. Germline V gene data show CDR1 as SGHDN and CDR2 as FVKESK. CDR3 sequence: CASSQAIHRGMTGEQFF. The CDR3 DNA reads TGTGCCAGCAGCCAAGCTATCCACAGGGGGATGACGGGTGAGCAGTTCTTC.

The chain joins TRBV5-1 to TRBJ2-2, with TRBD2 as a possible D gene (5 bases). This CDR3 region has 16 residues. The germline V gene encodes CDR1 SGHRS and CDR2 YFSETQ. Trimming pared 0 bases from V and 4 bases from J, leaving 13 bases between. The CDR3 reads CASSLAKGAVTGELFF. The CDR3 DNA reads as TGCGCCAGCAGCTTGGCCAAGGGAGCGGTCACCGGGGAGCTGTTTTTT. Full variable domain (remainder filled in from reference TRBV5-1 and TRBJ2-2): KAGVTQTPRYLIKTRGQQVTLSCSPISGHRSVSWYQQTPGQGLQFLFEYFSETQRNKGNFPGRFSGRQFSNSRSEMNVSTLELGDSALYLCASSLAKGAVTGELFFGEGSRLTVL.

This rearrangement joins TRBV11-2 to TRBJ2-2; TRBD1 agrees at 8 bases. Unmatched junction bases numbered 7, after V lost 6 bases and J lost 4 bases. Germline V CDR1 and CDR2: SGHAT, FQNNGV. CDR3 length equals 15 residues. The DNA of the CDR3 is TGTGCCAGCAGTTCAGGGGGCCGGGGCACCGGGGAGCTGTTTTTT. This sequence encodes CASSSGGRGTGELFF. Based on the CDR3 plus reference TRBV11-2 and TRBJ2-2, the full variable domain is EAGVAQSPRYKIIEKRQSVAFWCNPISGHATLYWYQQILGQGPKLLIQFQNNGVVDDSQLPKDRFSAERLKGVDSTLKIQPAKLEDSAVYLCASSSGGRGTGELFFGEGSRLTVL.

This clone was recorded a few times. The same CDR3 arises from other DNA sequences in this sample as well. V and J are TRBV20-1 and TRBJ2-7; no reliable D call. Trimming pared 0 bases from V and 2 bases from J, leaving 2 bases between. Germline V gene lookup returns CDR1 DFQATT and CDR2 SNEGSKA (reference sequence). This CDR3 spans 11 amino acids. The CDR3 DNA is TGCAGTGCTAGAGATACCTACGAGCAGTACTTC. This encodes CSARDTYEQYF.

This clone was detected only a few times. The chain carries TRBV6-6 and TRBJ1-5; 8 nucleotides match TRBD1. The CDR3 runs to 15 residues. The V segment lost 6 bases and the J segment 1 base; nucleotides outside the gene matches: 5. Germline lookup yields CDR1 MNHNY and CDR2 SVGAGI (reference sequence). CDR3 in DNA: TGTGCCAGCAGCACGGGACAGGAGAGCAATCAGCCCCAGCATTTT. Translated: CASSTGQESNQPQHF.

CDR3 amino acids: CASSLGQVAYEQYF. Written as DNA, the CDR3 is TGTGCCAGCAGCTTAGGACAGGTCGCCTACGAGCAGTACTTC. The chain combines TRBV11-1 with TRBJ2-7, with TRBD1 as a possible D gene (6 bases). The CDR3 covers 14 residues. The germline V gene has CDR1 SGHAT and CDR2 FQDESV (reference sequence). The ends were cut back, 1 base at V and 2 bases at J, with 9 bases in the middle.

As to this clone: The sample has other DNA sequences that encode this CDR3 too. The chain couples TRBV4-3 to TRBJ1-2, with D uncertain. Germline values: CDR1 LGHNA, CDR2 YSLEER. This CDR3 comprises 15 residues. The V end was cut by 0 bases, the J end by 4 bases, with 12 bases between. CDR3 coding DNA: TGCGCCAGCAGCCAAGAACTAGGACGCCTCTATGGCTACACCTTC. This codes for CASSQELGRLYGYTF.

This clone was seen more than once but under ten times. The chain has TRBV5-1 and TRBJ2-1; 7 positions match TRBD1. The CDR3 runs to 16 residues. J was trimmed by 7 bases and V by 0 bases; bases with no gene match: 10. Per germline, CDR1 SGHRS and CDR2 YFSETQ. The CDR3: CASSLGGRGSRNEQFF. The CDR3 DNA follows: TGCGCCAGCAGCTTGGGGGGCAGGGGGAGCCGGAATGAGCAGTTCTTC.

This clone was seen a handful of times. The J gene is TRBJ2-1, the V gene TRBV7-3; D might be TRBD1 (6 bases). The CDR3 contains 15 residues. V shed 3 bases and J shed 1 base, with 10 bases lying between them. CDR1 is SGHTA and CDR2 is FQGTGA in the germline V gene. In DNA, the CDR3 is TGTGCCAGCAGCTTCGGAACAGGGTCCTACAATGAGCAGTTCTTC. It yields the protein CASSFGTGSYNEQFF. Using reference TRBV7-3 and TRBJ2-1 for the parts outside the CDR3, the full variable domain is GAGVSQTPSNKVTEKGKYVELRCDPISGHTALYWYRQSLGQGPEFLIYFQGTGAADDSGLPNDRFFAVRPEGSVSTLKIQRTERGDSAVYLCASSFGTGSYNEQFFGPGTRLTVL.

V usage is TRBV7-3 and J usage is TRBJ2-3, with 8 nucleotides matching TRBD2. Germline V lookup: CDR1 SGHTA, CDR2 FQGTGA. This CDR3 has 16 residues. V was clipped by 5 bases and J by 4 bases; unmatched bases: 11. CDR3 protein: CASSPTPGLVADTQYF. DNA for the CDR3: TGTGCCAGCAGCCCGACTCCGGGACTAGTCGCAGATACGCAGTATTTT.

This sequence joins TRBV2 and TRBJ2-1; D not certain. This CDR3 is built from 11 residues. V lost 5 bases and J 7 bases, leaving 6 bases between the germline ends. Germline CDR1 reads SNHLY; CDR2 reads FYNNEI. In DNA form, the CDR3 reads TGTGCCAGCAGTACTACAAATGAGCAGTTCTTC. This codes for CASSTTNEQFF.

This clone has only a few counts. The chain uses TRBV6-6 and TRBJ2-7, with TRBD2 matching over 9 bases. From germline, CDR1 is MNHNY and CDR2 SVGAGI (reference sequence). Trimming at V came to 4 bases and at J to 4 bases, leaving 11 bases not matched to a gene. CDR3 length: 16 amino acids. The CDR3 DNA reads TGTGCCAGCAGTTCCCTACTAGCGGGTCGCGGATACGAGCAGTACTTC. Translating it yields CASSSLLAGRGYEQYF.

V usage is TRBV30 and J usage is TRBJ2-7, with D perhaps matching TRBD2 (6 bases). This CDR3 comprises 12 residues. The V end lost 2 bases, the J end lost 7 bases, and 12 bases lay between the germline ends. Per the germline V gene, CDR1 is GTSNPN and CDR2 is SVGIG (reference sequence). DNA of the CDR3: TGTGCCTGGAGTCCCACGGGGGTTGAGCAGTACTTC. It translates to CAWSPTGVEQYF.

In this sample, this clone turned up a few times. The V call is TRBV7-2, the J call TRBJ2-7, with 9 positions matching TRBD1. With 6 bases clipped from V and 3 bases from J, the junction kept 3 bases outside the gene matches. CDR3 size: 13 residues. Germline V gene sequence: CDR1 SGHTA, CDR2 FQGNSA. CDR3 nucleotide sequence: TGTGCCAGCAGAGGACAGGGGAGCTACGAGCAGTACTTC. Protein sequence: CASRGQGSYEQYF.

This clone was observed a handful of times. V is TRBV28 and J is TRBJ2-6, with 8 bases lining up with TRBD1. V was pared by 6 bases and J by 1 base, with 5 bases of the junction left unmatched. The CDR3 covers 16 residues. In germline, CDR1 is MDHEN, CDR2 SYDVKM. As DNA, the CDR3 is TGTGCCAGCAGGACAGGGGCGACATCTGGGGCCAACGTCCTGACTTTC. Translated, it gives CASRTGATSGANVLTF.

In its sample, this clone was seen a few times. The chain carries TRBV27 and TRBJ2-7; weak D call: TRBD1 (7 bases). The CDR3 loop spans 15 amino acids. V shed 6 bases and J shed 3 bases, with 18 bases lying between them. The germline V gene encodes CDR1 MNHEY and CDR2 SMNVEV (reference sequence). CDR3 bases: TGTGCCAGCAGACAGACAGGGACTTTAAACTACGAGCAGTACTTC. It encodes CASRQTGTLNYEQYF.

The chain links TRBV5-6 to TRBJ2-7; D unresolved. Trimming cost V 0 bases and J 2 bases, with 9 bases left between them. Germline loops: CDR1 SGHDT, CDR2 YYEEEE. The CDR3 extends over 14 amino acids. In DNA, the CDR3 is TGTGCCAGCAGCTTGGGGCAGTTGGCCTACGAGCAGTACTTC. This gives the protein CASSLGQLAYEQYF.

V and J are TRBV5-1 and TRBJ2-2; tentative D call: TRBD1 (6 bases). Between the trimmed V and J ends, which lost 4 bases and 5 bases, there was a span of 15 bases. Germline lookup yields CDR1 SGHRS and CDR2 YFSETQ. CDR3 length: 15 residues. The CDR3 DNA reads as TGCGCCAGCAGCGCCGATTACAGGGATACCGGGGAGCTGTTTTTT. Translation: CASSADYRDTGELFF.

In regard to this clone: Other nucleotide sequences from this sample produce the same CDR3. J is TRBJ2-1 and V is TRBV4-1; 8 nucleotides line up with TRBD2. The V gene's germline CDR1 is MGHRA and CDR2 YSYEKL. CDR3 length: 14 residues. Trimming cost V 1 base and J 10 bases; bases outside gene matches: 6. This CDR3 is CASSQGPGGGEQFF. The DNA of the CDR3 is TGCGCCAGCAGCCAAGGACCCGGGGGGGGCGAGCAGTTCTTC.

The V call is TRBV25-1, the J call TRBJ1-1, with D maybe TRBD1 (6 bases). CDR3 size: 14 residues. In germline, CDR1 is MGHDK, CDR2 SYGVNS. V lost 2 bases, J lost 5 bases, and 12 bases lay in between. CDR3 sequence reads: CASSERGTWTEAFF. The DNA of the CDR3 is TGTGCCAGCAGTGAAAGGGGGACGTGGACTGAAGCTTTCTTT. The full variable domain, with the rest looked up from reference TRBV25-1 and TRBJ1-1, is EADIYQTPRYLVIGTGKKITLECSQTMGHDKMYWYQQDPGMELHLIHYSYGVNSTEKGDLSSESTVSRIRTEHFPLTLESARPSHTSQYLCASSERGTWTEAFFGQGTRLTVV.

This clone turned up a few times. The genes are TRBV6-6 and TRBJ2-7, with D uncertain. Germline V gene sequence: CDR1 MNHNY, CDR2 SVGAGI (reference sequence). The CDR3 has 11 residues. V lost 5 bases and J lost 5, with 7 bases in between. The DNA of the CDR3 is TGTGCCAGCAGTCCTCGCGACGAGCAGTACTTC. Its translation is CASSPRDEQYF.